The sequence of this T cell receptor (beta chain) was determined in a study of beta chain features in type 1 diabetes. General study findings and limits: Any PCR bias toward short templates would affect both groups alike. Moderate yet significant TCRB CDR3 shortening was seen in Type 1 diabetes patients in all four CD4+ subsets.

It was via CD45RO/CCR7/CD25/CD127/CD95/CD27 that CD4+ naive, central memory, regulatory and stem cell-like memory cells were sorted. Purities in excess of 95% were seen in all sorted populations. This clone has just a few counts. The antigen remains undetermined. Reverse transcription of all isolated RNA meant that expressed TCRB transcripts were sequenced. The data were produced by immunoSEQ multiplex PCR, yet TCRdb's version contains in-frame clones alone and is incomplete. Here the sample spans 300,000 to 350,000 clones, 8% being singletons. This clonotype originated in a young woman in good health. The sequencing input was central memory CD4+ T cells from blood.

CDR3 in DNA: TGCGCCAGCAGCAGACGGTCAGGGGGAGCTAATGAAAAACTGTTTTTT. This translates into CASSRRSGGANEKLFF. The J gene is TRBJ1-4, the V gene TRBV5-1, with TRBD1 matching 7 bases. V shed 4 bases, J shed 3 bases, and the junction held 9 bases outside the gene matches. The CDR3 sequence is 16 residues long. Per the germline V gene, CDR1 is SGHRS and CDR2 is YFSETQ.